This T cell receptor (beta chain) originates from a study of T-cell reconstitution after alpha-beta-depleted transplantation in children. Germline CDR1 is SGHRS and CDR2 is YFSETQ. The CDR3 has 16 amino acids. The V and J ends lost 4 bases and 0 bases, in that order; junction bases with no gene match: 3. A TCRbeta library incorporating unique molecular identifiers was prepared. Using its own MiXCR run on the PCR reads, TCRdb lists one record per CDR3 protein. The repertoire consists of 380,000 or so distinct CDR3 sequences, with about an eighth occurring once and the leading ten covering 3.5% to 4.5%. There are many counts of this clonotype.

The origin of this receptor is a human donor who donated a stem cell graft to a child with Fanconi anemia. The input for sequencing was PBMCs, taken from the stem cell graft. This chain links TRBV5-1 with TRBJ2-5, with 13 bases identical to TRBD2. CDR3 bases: TGCGCCAGCAGCACCGGACTAGCGGGGGACCAAGAGACCCAGTACTTC. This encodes CASSTGLAGDQETQYF.